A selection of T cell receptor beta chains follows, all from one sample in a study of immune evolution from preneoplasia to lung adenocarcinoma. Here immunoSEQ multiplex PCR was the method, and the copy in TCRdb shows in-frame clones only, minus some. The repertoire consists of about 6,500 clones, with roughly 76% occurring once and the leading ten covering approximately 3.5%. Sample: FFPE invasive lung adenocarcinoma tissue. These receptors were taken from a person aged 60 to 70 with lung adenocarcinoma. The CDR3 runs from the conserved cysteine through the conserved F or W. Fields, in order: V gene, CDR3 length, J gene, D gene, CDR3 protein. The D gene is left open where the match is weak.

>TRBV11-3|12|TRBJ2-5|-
CASSLTRETQYF
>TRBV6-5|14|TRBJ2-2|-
CASTRVGKGGELFF
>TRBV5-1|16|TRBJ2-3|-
CASSLGTIAFTDTQYF
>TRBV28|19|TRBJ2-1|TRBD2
CASSPSTVTSGVSYNEQFF
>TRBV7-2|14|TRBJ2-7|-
CASSPRDPTFEQYF
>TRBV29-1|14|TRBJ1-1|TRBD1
CSVHGQGVDTEAFF
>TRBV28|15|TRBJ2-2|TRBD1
CASSLGQVNTGELFF
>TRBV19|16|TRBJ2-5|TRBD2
CASSTWGLAGQETQYF
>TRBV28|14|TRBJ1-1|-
CASSNGQSNTEAFF
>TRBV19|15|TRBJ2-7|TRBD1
CASSIGQGTSYEQYF